This TCR beta chain was sequenced during a study of cytomegalovirus exposure and HLA in healthy donors. Germline CDR1 reads SEHNR; CDR2 reads FQNEAQ (reference sequence). This CDR3 contains 18 residues. J lost 13 bases, V lost 5 bases, and 23 bases had no gene match. Assay used: immunoSEQ multiplex PCR; TCRdb lists only in-frame clones, some missing. The table lists about 72,000 clones, around 94% of them singletons. This clone is a singleton in its sample. V and J are TRBV7-9 and TRBJ1-5; 10 nucleotides line up with TRBD1. This TCR derives from a woman under 30 in good health and CMV-seropositive. The specimen sequenced was PBMCs. This CDR3 is CASSHGTGESANPFSQHF. CDR3 nucleotide sequence: TGTGCCAGCAGCCACGGGACAGGGGAATCCGCAAACCCGTTTAGTCAGCATTTT.